The 28 T cell receptor beta chains reported below all come from one sample, sequenced in a study of high-grade serous ovarian cancer treatment subgroups. Tumor samples were taken before definitive surgery or chemotherapy. The repertoire was sequenced with immunoSEQ multiplex PCR; TCRdb's copy has only in-frame clones and lacks some. In the table there are about 8,500 clones, 76% of which are singletons. The specimen was tumor tissue. These receptors were collected from a human donor with high-grade serous ovarian cancer.

The chain employs TRBV11-2 and TRBJ2-1, with 8 bases aligning to TRBD2. The V gene's germline CDR1 is SGHAT and CDR2 FQNNGV. This CDR3 has 14 amino acids. Trimming removed 3 bases from V and 2 bases from J; junction bases left unmatched: 0. CDR3 residues: CASSFGGAYNEQFF. The CDR3 nucleotides read TGTGCCAGCAGCTTCGGGGGGGCCTACAATGAGCAGTTCTTC. The entire variable domain, with the rest obtained from reference TRBV11-2 and TRBJ2-1, is as follows: EAGVAQSPRYKIIEKRQSVAFWCNPISGHATLYWYQQILGQGPKLLIQFQNNGVVDDSQLPKDRFSAERLKGVDSTLKIQPAKLEDSAVYLCASSFGGAYNEQFFGPGTRLTVL.

This clone was observed once. The DNA of the CDR3 is TGTGCCAGCAGCTTAGTGAACACCGGGGAGCTGTTTTTT. It specifies CASSLVNTGELFF. The chain has TRBV13 and TRBJ2-2; D unresolved. Trimming shortened V by 1 base and J by 1 base, and 1 base separated the two germline ends. Germline CDR1 PRHDT, CDR2 FYEKMQ (reference sequence). The CDR3 has 13 amino acids. Variable domain in full (rest from reference TRBV13 and TRBJ2-2): AAGVIQSPRHLIKEKRETATLKCYPIPRHDTVYWYQQGPGQDPQFLISFYEKMQSDKGSIPDRFSAQQFSDYHSELNMSSLELGDSALYFCASSLVNTGELFFGEGSRLTVL.

The DNA of the CDR3 is TGTGCCTGGAGCCTCGACAGGCGATCGGCCCAGTACTTC. Translated, it gives CAWSLDRRSAQYF. The gene calls are TRBV30 and TRBJ2-5; TRBD1 is a possible D gene (6 bases). Deletions cut 3 bases from V and 9 bases from J, with 17 bases between. The CDR3 totals 13 residues. Germline CDR1 reads GTSNPN; CDR2 reads SVGIG (reference sequence).

V usage is TRBV23-1 and J usage is TRBJ1-5; D call uncertain. TRBV23-1 is placed among ORFs of uncertain function. The length of the CDR3 is 17 residues. The germline V and J ends were trimmed by 0 bases and 2 bases, with 14 bases remaining between them. Here the CDR3 reads CASSQSRATRGNQPQHF. CDR3 coding DNA: TGCGCCAGCAGTCAATCTCGGGCGACGCGCGGCAATCAGCCCCAGCATTTT.

The chain joins TRBV19 to TRBJ2-2; the D is unclear. Germline values: CDR1 LNHDA, CDR2 SQIVND (reference sequence). Deletions cut 3 bases from V and 4 bases from J, with 12 bases between. The length of the CDR3 is 15 residues. CDR3 sequence (DNA): TGTGCCAGTAGTATCGGCCGCGATGTCACCGGGGAGCTGTTTTTT. Protein: CASSIGRDVTGELFF.

The CDR3 bases are TGTGCCAGCAGGATAGACAGGGGCTCCTATAATTCACCCCTCCACTTT. As protein: CASRIDRGSYNSPLHF. This sequence joins TRBV7-2 and TRBJ1-6; TRBD1 matches 8 bases. The trim removed 6 bases at V and 0 bases at J, leaving 4 bases unmatched. Germline V gives CDR1 SGHTA, CDR2 FQGNSA. The CDR3 covers 16 residues.

This clone occurred a few times. The V call is TRBV5-5, the J call TRBJ1-6; D gene uncertain. The CDR3 has 13 residues. The germline V and J ends were trimmed by 6 bases and 4 bases, with 8 bases remaining between them. CDR1 is SGHKS and CDR2 is YYEKEE in the germline V gene (reference sequence). CDR3 in DNA: TGTGCCAGCACGGTGACTTATAATTCACCCCTCCACTTT. Protein product: CASTVTYNSPLHF.

The J gene is TRBJ1-6, the V gene TRBV6-6; D is perhaps TRBD1 (5 bases). Germline V gene data show CDR1 as MNHNY and CDR2 as SVGAGI (reference sequence). Between the trimmed V and J ends, which lost 2 bases and 6 bases, there was a span of 11 bases. This CDR3 region has 15 residues. The CDR3 region is CASSYGTGGNSPLHF. CDR3 in DNA: TGTGCCAGCAGTTACGGCACAGGCGGTAATTCACCCCTCCACTTT.

This clone appeared a single time. The CDR3 sequence: CASKLTGGGNEKLFF. The CDR3, as DNA: TGTGCCAGCAAGTTGACAGGGGGAGGTAATGAAAAACTGTTTTTT. The chain combines TRBV2 with TRBJ1-4; 9 nucleotides match TRBD1. V was pared by 7 bases and J by 4 bases, with 7 bases of the junction left unmatched. This CDR3 is 15 amino acids long. Germline lookup yields CDR1 SNHLY and CDR2 FYNNEI.

The chain couples TRBV11-1 to TRBJ1-2; a possible D gene is TRBD1 (5 bases). The germline gives CDR1 SGHAT, CDR2 FQDESV (reference sequence). The V gene lost 5 bases and the J gene lost 5 bases, with 18 bases spanning the gap. This CDR3 contains 15 residues. The CDR3 nucleotides are TGTGCCAGCAGCCGAGGGGACTCCATCTTATATGGCTACACCTTC. Amino acids: CASSRGDSILYGYTF. The full variable domain, in which reference TRBV11-1 and TRBJ1-2 provide the parts outside the CDR3, is EAEVAQSPRYKITEKSQAVAFWCDPISGHATLYWYRQILGQGPELLVQFQDESVVDDSQLPKDRFSAERLKGVDSTLKIQPAELGDSAMYLCASSRGDSILYGYTFGSGTRLTVV.

This chain links TRBV6-5 with TRBJ1-1; no reliable D call. CDR3 length: 12 residues. Trimming stripped 5 bases from V and 4 bases from J, with 8 bases between. Germline V gene lookup returns CDR1 MNHEY and CDR2 SVGAGI. As DNA, the CDR3 is TGTGCCAGCAGTGATTCGATCACTGAAGCTTTCTTT. It specifies CASSDSITEAFF.

The V and J genes are TRBV5-1 and TRBJ1-1, with D perhaps matching TRBD1 (6 bases). Trimming left V 1 base short and J 0 bases short, with 10 bases between. Germline values: CDR1 SGHRS, CDR2 YFSETQ. The CDR3 is 15 residues long. The CDR3 sequence is CASSLSGAMNTEAFF. The DNA for the CDR3 is TGCGCCAGCAGCTTGTCAGGGGCAATGAACACTGAAGCTTTCTTT.

V and J are TRBV9 and TRBJ2-5; D is possibly TRBD2 (7 bases). CDR1 and CDR2 (germline): SGDLS, YYNGEE. Trimming took off 4 bases at V and 0 bases at J, with 19 bases between the two ends. The CDR3 is 17 residues long. The CDR3 DNA is TGTGCCAGCAGCCCTAGGGGGGGGGCCGGGTACCAAGAGACCCAGTACTTC. This translates into CASSPRGGAGYQETQYF.

The chain joins TRBV9 to TRBJ2-3; D ambiguous. V gave up 3 bases and J gave up 4 bases, with 12 bases separating them. Per germline, CDR1 SGDLS and CDR2 YYNGEE. The CDR3 runs to 14 residues. CDR3 sequence (DNA): TGTGCCAGCAGCGGCCGCCACCTAGCAGATACGCAGTATTTT. Its protein is CASSGRHLADTQYF.

The chain employs TRBV6-5 and TRBJ2-7; 7 bases map to TRBD2. CDR1 MNHEY and CDR2 SVGAGI come from the germline V gene. J gave up 4 bases and V 4 bases, and 10 bases lay outside the gene matches. The CDR3 contains 15 residues. The CDR3 nucleotides read TGTGCCAGCAGTTTCGGGGGGAAAACGTCTTACGAGCAGTACTTC. Its translation is CASSFGGKTSYEQYF.

The chain recombines TRBV10-2 with TRBJ2-7, with 7 bases identical to TRBD1. Trimming took 4 bases from V and 9 from J; bases not matched to a gene: 3. The CDR3 loop spans 11 amino acids. Germline CDR1 is WSHSY and CDR2 is SAAADI. The chain's CDR3 is CASSAPGGQYF. The DNA of the CDR3 is TGCGCCAGCAGTGCCCCAGGGGGGCAGTACTTC.

The chain recombines TRBV5-1 with TRBJ2-7; tentative D call: TRBD1 (5 bases). Germline CDR1 SGHRS, CDR2 YFSETQ. The CDR3 length is 14 residues. Trimming shortened V by 2 bases and J by 0 bases, and 9 bases separated the two germline ends. Here the CDR3 DNA reads TGCGCCAGCAGCTTTACAGGTTACTCCTACGAGCAGTACTTC. Translating it yields CASSFTGYSYEQYF.

The V gene is TRBV6-6, the J gene TRBJ2-7, with 8 nucleotides matching TRBD1. The J segment lost 5 bases and the V segment lost 5 bases, leaving 5 bases of the junction unmatched. CDR3 size: 13 residues. Germline CDR1 and CDR2: MNHNY and SVGAGI (reference sequence). In nucleotides, the CDR3 is TGTGCCAGCAGTCAGGACAGGGTCCACGAGCAGTACTTC. Residues: CASSQDRVHEQYF.

This clone is labeled large. V gene TRBV4-1 combines with J gene TRBJ1-1; possibly TRBD1 for D (5 bases). The CDR3 consists of 17 residues. Germline values: CDR1 MGHRA, CDR2 YSYEKL. The ends were cut back, 3 bases at V and 3 bases at J, with 20 bases in the middle. CDR3 in amino acids: CASSQAGPPGRDTEAFF. CDR3 coding DNA: TGCGCCAGCAGCCAGGCAGGGCCCCCCGGTCGGGACACTGAAGCTTTCTTT.

This chain links TRBV27 with TRBJ1-4; D is unresolved. V lost 5 bases to trimming and J lost 0 bases, with 10 bases between them. Looked up from germline, CDR1 is MNHEY and CDR2 is SMNVEV (reference sequence). The CDR3 extends over 15 amino acids. The CDR3 coding sequence is TGTGCCAGCAGTCCCCTGAGGGCAACTAATGAAAAACTGTTTTTT. The encoded protein is CASSPLRATNEKLFF.

This chain links TRBV7-9 with TRBJ2-6; tentatively, D is TRBD2 (5 bases). The CDR3 is made up of 18 amino acids. V gave up 6 bases and J gave up 0 bases, with 18 bases separating them. Germline CDR1 SEHNR, CDR2 FQNEAQ (reference sequence). CDR3 sequence (DNA): TGTGCCAGCAGTTCGACGGGGTCTGCTTTCTCTGGGGCCAACGTCCTGACTTTC. It translates to CASSSTGSAFSGANVLTF.

V gene TRBV5-1 combines with J gene TRBJ2-7, with 8 bases identical to TRBD1. From germline, CDR1 is SGHRS and CDR2 YFSETQ. The CDR3 totals 15 residues. V gave up 3 bases and J gave up 5 bases; unmatched junction bases: 10. The CDR3, as DNA: TGCGCCAGCAGCTCGGAGACTCCAGGGGGCAACGAGCAGTACTTC. Protein product: CASSSETPGGNEQYF.

The genes are TRBV7-6 and TRBJ2-4; TRBD2 aligns across 8 bases. After removal of 5 bases from V and 7 bases from J, the junction contained 7 bases not matched to a gene. Germline CDR1 and CDR2: SGHVS and FNYEAQ. The CDR3 runs to 14 residues. Written as DNA, the CDR3 is TGTGCCAGCAGCGCCGGGGGGGCTGGGAACATTCAGTACTTC. It is translated as CASSAGGAGNIQYF.

The CDR3 here is CASSLQKTTEAFF. For the CDR3, the DNA is TGTGCCAGCAGCTTACAGAAAACCACTGAAGCTTTCTTT. This chain links TRBV7-2 with TRBJ1-1; D gene ambiguous. Germline-derived CDR1 and CDR2 are SGHTA and FQGNSA. The CDR3 length is 13 residues. Trimming left V 2 bases short and J 4 bases short, with 8 bases between.

This sequence joins TRBV6-6 and TRBJ1-4; D uncertain. Trimming took off 10 bases at V and 1 base at J, with 7 bases between the two ends. Germline CDR1 MNHNY, CDR2 SVGAGI (reference sequence). The CDR3 sequence is 12 residues long. The CDR3 loop reads CATRRTNEKLFF. CDR3 sequence (DNA): TGTGCCACCCGTAGAACTAATGAAAAACTGTTTTTT.

This clone was seen just once. This chain links TRBV6-1 with TRBJ2-3; D call uncertain. Trimming removed 6 bases at V and 1 base at J, with 2 bases between. Germline V gene lookup returns CDR1 MNHNS and CDR2 SASEGT. The length of the CDR3 is 11 residues. The CDR3 nucleotides read TGTGCCAGCAGAGGCACAGATACGCAGTATTTT. It is translated as CASRGTDTQYF.

The V gene is TRBV2, the J gene TRBJ1-6, with a weak D call TRBD1 (5 bases). CDR3 size: 11 residues. Trimming left V 8 bases short and J 10 bases short, with 9 bases between. Looked up from germline, CDR1 is SNHLY and CDR2 is FYNNEI. CDR3 loop: CASGRQSPLHF. For the CDR3, the DNA is TGTGCCAGCGGCCGACAGTCACCCCTCCACTTT.

The CDR3 loop reads CASSSPLDRNNEQFF. CDR3 in DNA: TGTGCCAGCAGTTCCCCCTTAGACAGGAATAATGAGCAGTTCTTC. The rearrangement uses TRBV27 and TRBJ2-1; tentative D call: TRBD1 (6 bases). Germline V gene sequence: CDR1 MNHEY, CDR2 SMNVEV (reference sequence). The CDR3 consists of 15 residues. The V gene lost 4 bases and the J gene lost 7 bases, with 17 bases spanning the gap.